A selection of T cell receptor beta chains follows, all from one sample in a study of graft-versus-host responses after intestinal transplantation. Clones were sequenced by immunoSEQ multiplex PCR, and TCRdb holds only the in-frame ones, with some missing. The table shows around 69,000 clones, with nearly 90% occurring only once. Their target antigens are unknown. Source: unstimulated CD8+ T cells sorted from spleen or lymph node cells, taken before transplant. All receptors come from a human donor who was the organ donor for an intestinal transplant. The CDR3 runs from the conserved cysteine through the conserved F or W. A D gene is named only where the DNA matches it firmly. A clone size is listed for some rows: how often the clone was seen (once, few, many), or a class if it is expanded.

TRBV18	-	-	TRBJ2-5	CASSPIRVQETQYF	TGTGCCAGCTCACCAATCAGGGTCCAAGAGACCCAGTACTTC
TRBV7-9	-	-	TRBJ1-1	CASSLGGMDTEAFF	TGTGCCAGCAGTCTAGGGGGTATGGACACTGAAGCTTTCTTT
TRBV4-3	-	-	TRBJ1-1	CASSGHLNTEAFF	TGCGCCAGCAGCGGACACTTGAACACTGAAGCTTTCTTT
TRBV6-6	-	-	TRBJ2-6	CASSYLAAGANVLTF	TGTGCCAGCAGTTACTTAGCAGCTGGGGCCAACGTCCTGACTTTC
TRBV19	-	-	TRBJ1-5	CASSIDLEIDQPQHF	TGTGCCAGTAGTATAGACCTGGAGATCGATCAGCCCCAGCATTTT
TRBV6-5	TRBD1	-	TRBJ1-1	CASSGQGADSEAFF	TGTGCCAGCTCCGGACAGGGGGCAGATTCTGAAGCTTTCTTT
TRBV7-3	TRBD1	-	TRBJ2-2	CASSLTETRDRMAGELFF	TGTGCCAGCAGCTTAACCGAAACCCGGGACAGGATGGCCGGGGAGCTGTTTTTT
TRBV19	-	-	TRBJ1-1	CASSLLVNTEAFF	TGTGCCAGTAGCCTCCTCGTGAACACTGAAGCTTTCTTT
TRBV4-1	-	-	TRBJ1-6	CASSQGDTYYSPLHF	TGCGCCAGCAGCCAAGGGGACACATATTATTCACCCCTCCACTTT
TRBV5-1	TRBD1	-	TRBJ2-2	CASSPTGQPNTGELFF	TGCGCCAGCAGCCCCACGGGACAGCCGAACACCGGGGAGCTGTTTTTT
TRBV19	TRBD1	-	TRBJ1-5	CASIPGQGVGNQPQHF	TGTGCCAGTATCCCCGGACAGGGGGTTGGCAATCAGCCCCAGCATTTT
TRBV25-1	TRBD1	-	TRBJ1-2	CASSAGGPGYTF	TGTGCCAGCAGTGCAGGGGGGCCTGGCTACACCTTC
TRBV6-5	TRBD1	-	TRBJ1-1	CASRTDRDAFF	TGTGCCAGCAGAACCGACAGGGACGCTTTCTTT
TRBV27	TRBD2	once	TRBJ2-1	CASSFQRGYNEQFF	TGTGCCAGCAGTTTTCAGCGGGGGTACAATGAGCAGTTCTTC
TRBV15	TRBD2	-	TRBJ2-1	CATSEPGGSPAVPGEQFF	TGTGCCACCAGCGAGCCGGGGGGTTCCCCGGCCGTTCCAGGTGAGCAGTTCTTC
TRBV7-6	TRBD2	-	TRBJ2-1	CASSLGGWGGVINEQFF	TGTGCCAGCAGCTTAGGGGGTTGGGGGGGGGTAATTAATGAGCAGTTCTTC
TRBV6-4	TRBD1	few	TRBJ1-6	CASSETGGGNSPLHF	TGTGCCAGCAGTGAGACAGGGGGCGGGAATTCACCCCTCCACTTT